The clone carrying this T cell receptor (beta chain) has ten or more counts. Its antigen is still unknown. The CDR3 is 17 residues long. V was shortened by 0 bases and J by 0 bases, with 17 bases between the two germline ends. The germline gives CDR1 DFQATT, CDR2 SNEGSKA (reference sequence). This entry comes from a study of CD8 T cells in ankylosing spondylitis. Study-level findings and limits: Those disease-linked clones were CD8+; they were also relatively rare in peripheral blood. Apparently characteristic of ankylosing spondylitis blood was a TCR beta motif (about 8 highly homologous variants).

The authors made TCR beta libraries by quantitative 5'-RACE with molecular barcodes. Each CDR3 protein is one row after TCRdb ran MiXCR on the 5' RACE reads. Found here are tens of thousands of distinct CDR3 sequences, roughly 5.2% of them singletons; the top ten hold 2.2%. The V gene is TRBV20-1, the J gene TRBJ1-2, with a weak D call TRBD1 (5 bases). The clonotype was recovered from a male donor with ankylosing spondylitis or in good health (not recorded which). Sequenced sample: blood, either unsorted or a sorted T cell fraction (not recorded which). The CDR3 loop is CSARDRQGPTANYGYTF. The CDR3 DNA is TGCAGTGCTAGAGATCGTCAGGGACCCACAGCTAACTATGGCTACACCTTC.